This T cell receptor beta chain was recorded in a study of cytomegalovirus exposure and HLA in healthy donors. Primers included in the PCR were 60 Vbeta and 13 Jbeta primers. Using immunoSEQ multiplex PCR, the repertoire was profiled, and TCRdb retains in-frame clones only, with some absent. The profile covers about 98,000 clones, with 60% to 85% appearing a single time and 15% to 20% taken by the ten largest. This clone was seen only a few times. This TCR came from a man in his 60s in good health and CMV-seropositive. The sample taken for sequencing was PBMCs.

CDR3 in amino acids: CASSQEGLGTGGIDGYTF. The CDR3 bases are TGTGCCAGCAGCCAAGAAGGGTTAGGGACAGGGGGCATCGATGGCTACACCTTC. This chain connects TRBV14 to TRBJ1-2; TRBD1 matches 12 bases. The V gene's germline CDR1 is SGHDN and CDR2 FVKESK. The CDR3 runs 18 residues. V lost 0 bases to trimming and J lost 6 bases; unmatched junction nucleotides: 11.